A single TCR beta chain is shown here with its context. Its matching antigen is unknown. Sequenced by immunoSEQ multiplex PCR; TCRdb stores in-frame clones only, minus some. Seen here are approximately 97,000 clones, more than 85% observed once, and the top ten hold roughly 1.1%. This entry is derived from a study of siplizumab effects on memory and regulatory T cells. Study results and limitations: Naive T cells appeared more diverse than memory cells and seemed to be major alloresponse contributors. Only a minority of proliferating CD4+ or CD8+ clones had an assignable naive or memory phenotype, with roughly 80-96% lacking one. On average, roughly 69% of mappable alloreactive CD4+ clones were Treg-derived under siplizumab, against 25% to 30% in controls. Proliferating siplizumab-culture Tregs lacked confirmation of suppressive function.

Trimming at V came to 1 base and at J to 10 bases, leaving 9 bases not matched to a gene. In germline, CDR1 is MGHRA, CDR2 YSYEKL. This CDR3 is 15 amino acids long. Sequenced sample: CD4+ T cells sorted from blood. The V gene is TRBV4-1, the J gene TRBJ2-1, with 8 bases lining up with TRBD2. The TCR sequence derives from a human donor in good health. In DNA, the CDR3 is TGCGCCAGCAGCCAAGGAGTAAGCGGGAGAGGGGAGCAGTTCTTC. Translated, it gives CASSQGVSGRGEQFF.